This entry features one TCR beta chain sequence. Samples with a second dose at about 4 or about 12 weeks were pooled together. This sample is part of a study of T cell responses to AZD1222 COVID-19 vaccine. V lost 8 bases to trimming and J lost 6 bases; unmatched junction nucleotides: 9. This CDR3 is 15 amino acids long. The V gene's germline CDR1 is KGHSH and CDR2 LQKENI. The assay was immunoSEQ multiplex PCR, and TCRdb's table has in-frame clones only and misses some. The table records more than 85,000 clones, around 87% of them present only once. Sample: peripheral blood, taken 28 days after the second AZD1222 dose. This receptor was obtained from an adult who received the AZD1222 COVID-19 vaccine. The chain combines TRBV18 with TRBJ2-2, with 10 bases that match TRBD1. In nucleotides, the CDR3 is TGTGCCAGCGGTCCGAGACAGGGGGCGTCCGGGGAGCTGTTTTTT. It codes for CASGPRQGASGELFF.